One and the same sample provided the 20 T cell receptor beta chains below, sequenced in a study of T cells after yellow fever vaccination. TCRdb ran MiXCR on the 5' RACE reads and lists one entry per CDR3 protein. This sample has approximately 160,000 distinct CDR3 sequences; around 9% occur once, and the top ten carry around 33%. The input for sequencing was CD8+ T cells sorted from PBMCs, taken 45 days after the yellow fever booster vaccination. These TCRs come from a man younger than 35 who received the YFV17D yellow fever vaccine.

This clonotype came up a few times. The chain links TRBV6-2 or TRBV6-3 to TRBJ1-2; D call uncertain. Germline V gene sequence: CDR1 MNHEY, CDR2 SVGEGT. With 2 bases removed from V and 6 bases from J, the gap between germline ends came to 10 bases. This CDR3 has 13 residues. For the CDR3, the DNA is TGTGCCAGCAGTTACAGGGTTTACGATGGCTACACCTTC. Encoded protein: CASSYRVYDGYTF.

The chain has TRBV2 and TRBJ2-1; D is possibly TRBD1 (5 bases). This CDR3 spans 13 amino acids. Germline V gene lookup returns CDR1 SNHLY and CDR2 FYNNEI. Deletions cut 1 base from V and 9 bases from J, with 10 bases between. Here the CDR3 reads CASSEEGWLEQFF. The CDR3 bases are TGTGCCAGCAGTGAAGAGGGGTGGCTTGAGCAGTTCTTC.

This clonotype appeared a few times. The gene calls are TRBV7-3 and TRBJ1-2; TRBD1 matches 9 bases. CDR3 length equals 17 residues. J was trimmed by 2 bases and V by 5 bases; bases with no gene match: 12. CDR1 SGHTA and CDR2 FQGTGA come from the germline V gene. The DNA for the CDR3 is TGTGCCAGCAGCCCAGACCGCCGGACAGGGGTGAACTATGGCTACACCTTC. The encoded protein is CASSPDRRTGVNYGYTF.

This chain connects TRBV12-3 or TRBV12-4 to TRBJ2-3; D is perhaps TRBD2 (7 bases). This CDR3 is 17 amino acids long. V gave up 4 bases and J gave up 2 bases, with 19 bases separating them. The CDR3 DNA is TGTGCCAGCAGTTGGGGGGGTGGGGGGCGTATCACAGATACGCAGTATTTT. Translating gives CASSWGGGGRITDTQYF.

In its sample, this clonotype was seen a few times. This chain connects TRBV18 to TRBJ2-3; the D gene is possibly TRBD2 (6 bases). Trimming shortened V by 0 bases and J by 4 bases, and 11 bases separated the two germline ends. The germline V gene encodes CDR1 KGHSH and CDR2 LQKENI. The CDR3 loop spans 15 amino acids. CDR3 loop: CASSPPRGGPDTQYF. The CDR3 bases are TGTGCCAGCTCACCACCGAGGGGAGGCCCAGATACGCAGTATTTT.

This clonotype was seen more than once but under ten times. The rearrangement links TRBV7-9 to TRBJ2-1, with D possibly matching TRBD1 (5 bases). Germline values: CDR1 SEHNR, CDR2 FQNEAQ (reference sequence). The CDR3 consists of 16 residues. Trimming removed 5 bases from V and 8 bases from J, with 22 bases in between. CDR3 bases: TGTGCCAGCAGCCCACAAGGGGTCATACGGCAGCATGAGCAGTTCTTC. As protein: CASSPQGVIRQHEQFF.

The chain couples TRBV4-3 to TRBJ2-5; no definite D call. Trimming stripped 3 bases from V and 6 bases from J, with 23 bases between. The CDR3 is 17 amino acids. In germline, CDR1 is LGHNA, CDR2 YSLEER. The CDR3 reads CASSQRLRTQEAKTQYF. The CDR3 bases are TGCGCCAGCAGCCAGCGACTTCGGACCCAAGAGGCGAAGACCCAGTACTTC.

A single count supports this clonotype. The chain employs TRBV7-9 and TRBJ1-2, with 12 bases that match TRBD1. V lost 6 bases and J lost 3; bases outside the gene matches: 11. Germline lookup yields CDR1 SEHNR and CDR2 FQNEAQ (reference sequence). The CDR3 extends over 17 amino acids. CDR3 loop: CASSPPGQGAPYYGYTF. CDR3 DNA: TGTGCCAGCAGTCCCCCGGGACAGGGGGCGCCGTACTATGGCTACACCTTC.

The genes are TRBV5-1 and TRBJ1-1; D is uncertain. The CDR3 extends over 15 amino acids. The V gene's germline CDR1 is SGHRS and CDR2 YFSETQ. V was trimmed by 5 bases and J by 1 base, leaving 15 bases between them. The CDR3: CASRIATLGNTEAFF. For the CDR3, the DNA is TGCGCCAGCAGGATTGCGACCTTGGGGAACACTGAAGCTTTCTTT.

This clonotype was counted once. The rearrangement joins TRBV20-1 to TRBJ2-5, with D possibly being TRBD2 (6 bases). Germline CDR1 and CDR2: DFQATT and SNEGSKA (reference sequence). V lost 0 bases, J lost 6 bases, and 17 bases lay in between. This CDR3 contains 15 residues. The CDR3: CSARDRLGLWQTQYF. The CDR3 DNA sequence: TGCAGTGCTAGAGATCGACTAGGTTTGTGGCAGACCCAGTACTTC.

This clonotype was detected only a few times. The chain combines TRBV6-1 with TRBJ2-7, with D hard to call. The V end was cut by 0 bases, the J end by 4 bases, with 10 bases between. The CDR3 runs to 14 residues. Germline V gene lookup returns CDR1 MNHNS and CDR2 SASEGT. This chain's CDR3 is CASSEAIPLYEQYV. For the CDR3, the DNA is TGTGCCAGCAGTGAAGCGATTCCTCTATACGAGCAGTACGTC.

This clonotype was seen a few times. The chain carries TRBV4-3 and TRBJ2-1; D may be TRBD1 (6 bases). This CDR3 comprises 17 residues. The V gene's germline CDR1 is LGHNA and CDR2 YSLEER. Trimming removed 0 bases from V and 10 bases from J, with 22 bases in between. CDR3 DNA: TGCGCCAGCAGCCAAGATTCCAGCAGGGCCCTCAGGGGAGAGCAGTTCTTC. Translation: CASSQDSSRALRGEQFF.

This clonotype showed up just a few times. J is TRBJ2-7 and V is TRBV2; D may be TRBD2 (5 bases). Trimming took off 1 base at V and 2 bases at J, with 12 bases between the two ends. This CDR3 is built from 15 residues. CDR1 and CDR2 (germline): SNHLY, FYNNEI. CDR3 DNA sequence: TGTGCCAGCAGTGAAGGTCCACACGGGACCTACGAGCAGTACTTC. Amino acids: CASSEGPHGTYEQYF.

This clonotype was detected ten times or more. The rearrangement links TRBV11-2 to TRBJ2-1, with 11 bases that match TRBD2. This CDR3 comprises 14 residues. Germline loops: CDR1 SGHAT, CDR2 FQNNGV. J gave up 7 bases and V 3 bases, and 2 bases lay outside the gene matches. CDR3 DNA sequence: TGTGCCAGCAGCTTCTGGACTAGCGGGAATGAGCAGTTCTTC. As protein: CASSFWTSGNEQFF.

This clonotype was seen only a few times. J is TRBJ2-1 and V is TRBV29-1; 10 nucleotides align to TRBD2. Germline V CDR1 and CDR2: SQVTM, ANQGSEA. CDR3 size: 15 residues. V shed 3 bases, J shed 8 bases, and the junction held 10 bases outside the gene matches. Written as DNA, the CDR3 is TGCAGCGTTGATAGAAGCGGGGGGGCCTTAGATGAGCAGTTCTTC. Translated: CSVDRSGGALDEQFF.

The sample holds many counts of this clonotype. The gene calls are TRBV3-1 and TRBJ2-5; D not certain. Germline V gives CDR1 LGHDT, CDR2 YNNKEL (reference sequence). The V and J ends lost 0 bases and 2 bases respectively, with 13 bases between them. The CDR3 contains 16 residues. This CDR3 reads CASSQDSVREQETQYF. The CDR3 region has the DNA TGTGCCAGCAGCCAAGATTCAGTTCGAGAACAAGAGACCCAGTACTTC.

This rearrangement joins TRBV4-1 to TRBJ1-1; the D gene is possibly TRBD1 (5 bases). V gave up 0 bases and J gave up 0 bases, with 17 bases separating them. Germline assignment: CDR1 MGHRA and CDR2 YSYEKL. The CDR3 is 18 amino acids. The CDR3 bases are TGCGCCAGCAGCCAAGATCATATCATCGGGGGTTTGAACACTGAAGCTTTCTTT. Amino acid sequence: CASSQDHIIGGLNTEAFF.

This clonotype occurred many times. This chain joins TRBV7-9 and TRBJ2-2; 8 bases match TRBD2. This CDR3 comprises 15 residues. The junction had 3 bases not matched to a gene; V was cut back by 4 bases and J by 2 bases. Per germline, CDR1 SEHNR and CDR2 FQNEAQ (reference sequence). This CDR3 is CASSWTSPNTGELFF. The CDR3 nucleotides read TGTGCCAGCAGCTGGACTAGCCCTAACACCGGGGAGCTGTTTTTT.

The V gene is TRBV27, the J gene TRBJ1-6, with 7 bases lining up with TRBD1. The germline V gene encodes CDR1 MNHEY and CDR2 SMNVEV (reference sequence). The CDR3 contains 14 residues. Losses at the gene ends were 3 bases for V and 7 bases for J; bases not matched to a gene: 3. CDR3 bases: TGTGCCAGCAGTTTTACAGGGGAAAATTCACCCCTCCACTTT. This gives the protein CASSFTGENSPLHF.

This clonotype was detected a few times. The chain uses TRBV4-1 and TRBJ2-1; TRBD1 matches 9 bases. The CDR3 totals 14 residues. The trim removed 3 bases at V and 9 bases at J, leaving 6 bases unmatched. Per germline, CDR1 MGHRA and CDR2 YSYEKL. The DNA of the CDR3 is TGCGCCAGCAGCCAGAGGGACAGGGTAATTGAGCAGTTCTTC. Encoded protein: CASSQRDRVIEQFF.